The rows below give T cell receptor beta chains drawn from one sample of a study of spatial heterogeneity in lung cancer. TCRdb redid the calling of the 5' RACE reads with MiXCR, one entry per CDR3 protein. The sample includes 25,000 or so distinct CDR3 sequences, 4.5% to 5.5% of them seen just once. This specimen was PBMCs, taken at surgery. The origin of the receptors is a male donor with early-stage non-small cell lung cancer. Both conserved end residues are part of each CDR3. The D gene is left open where the match is weak. The size field is filled for only some rows; it gives once, few, many or a size class.

CDR3nt	CDR3aa	abundance	v_gene	j_gene	d_gene
TGTGCCAGTAGTATGACAGGGGGTGAAGGGAATTCACCCCTCCACTTT	CASSMTGGEGNSPLHF	many	TRBV19	TRBJ1-6	TRBD1
TGTGCCAGCAACGACAGGGGACAGCCCCAGCATTTT	CASNDRGQPQHF	medium-sized	TRBV27	TRBJ1-5	TRBD1
TGTGCCAGCAGCTTAGAGGGGACAGCAAGCTCCTATAATTCACCCCTCCACTTT	CASSLEGTASSYNSPLHF	many	TRBV7-2	TRBJ1-6	TRBD1
TGTGCCAGCAGCTTTTTTCTAGCGGGAGCGTGGAACTACGAGCAGTACTTC	CASSFFLAGAWNYEQYF	many	TRBV7-9	TRBJ2-7	TRBD2
TGTGCCAGCAGCGTAGTGGGGACTAGTCTCATGGATACGCAGTATTTT	CASSVVGTSLMDTQYF	many	TRBV9	TRBJ2-3	TRBD2
TGTGCCAGCAGCTCTAAAACTGCGAGTGGGGGGAGCACAGATACGCAGTATTTT	CASSSKTASGGSTDTQYF	many	TRBV28	TRBJ2-3	NA
TGTGCCAGCTCACCGGCCCTAGCGGGAGAGAATGAGCAGTTCTTC	CASSPALAGENEQFF	many	TRBV18	TRBJ2-1	TRBD2
TGTGCCAGCAGTTTATCAGGGTATCAGCCCCAGCATTTT	CASSLSGYQPQHF	many	TRBV28	TRBJ1-5	NA
TGTGCCAGCAGCTTAGGCGCTAGCGGGAGCACAGATACGCAGTATTTT	CASSLGASGSTDTQYF	many	TRBV7-7	TRBJ2-3	TRBD2
TGTGCCAGTAAGGGGGGGGACTCTATGTACAATGAGCAGTTCTTC	CASKGGDSMYNEQFF	NA	TRBV19	TRBJ2-1	NA
TGTGCCAGCTCACCACCGACAGCGAAAAACACTGAAGCTTTCTTT	CASSPPTAKNTEAFF	many	TRBV18	TRBJ1-1	NA
TGTGCCAGCAGTTACTCCGGACAGGGGGCCACTGAAGCTTTCTTT	CASSYSGQGATEAFF	many	TRBV6-5	TRBJ1-1	TRBD1
TGTGCCAGCGGGGACACCGAGCAGTTCTTC	CASGDTEQFF	many	TRBV7-9	TRBJ2-1	NA
TGTGCCACCAGTGATCCCTCGGAAGCGGGAGGGCCGGGCGCAGATACGCAGTATTTT	CATSDPSEAGGPGADTQYF	many	TRBV24-1	TRBJ2-3	TRBD2
TGTGCCAGCAGCTTGCAGACTAGCGGGGGTGAGACCCAGTACTTC	CASSLQTSGGETQYF	many	TRBV5-6	TRBJ2-5	TRBD2
TGTGCCAGCAGTTACTCGGCAGGGGCATTTGGCTACACCTTC	CASSYSAGAFGYTF	few	TRBV6-5	TRBJ1-2	NA
TGTGCCAGCAGCTTAGTAGTAGGGGGGAACACTGAAGCTTTCTTT	CASSLVVGGNTEAFF	many	TRBV7-2	TRBJ1-1	NA
TGTGCCTGGAGTCTTCCTCATTCACCCCTCCACTTT	CAWSLPHSPLHF	many	TRBV30	TRBJ1-6	NA
TGTGCCAGCAGTAGTTTGCCCACCGGGGTAGATACGCAGTATTTT	CASSSLPTGVDTQYF	many	TRBV6-4	TRBJ2-3	NA
TGTGCCAGCAGCAAAGGGACTAGCGGGAGTCTTTACGAGCAGTACTTC	CASSKGTSGSLYEQYF	many	TRBV12-3/TRBV12-4	TRBJ2-7	TRBD2
TGTGCCAGCAGCCCGAGACTATCCTCTGGAAACACCATATATTTT	CASSPRLSSGNTIYF	many	TRBV7-6	TRBJ1-3	NA
TGCGCCAGCAGTTCGGACGCCAACACTGAAGCTTTCTTT	CASSSDANTEAFF	many	TRBV5-1	TRBJ1-1	NA
TGTGCCTGGAGGGAGACAGGAGGCGGCTACACCTTC	CAWRETGGGYTF	many	TRBV30	TRBJ1-2	NA